Below, one TCR beta chain is given with its context. Germline V lookup: CDR1 MNHNY, CDR2 SVGAGI (reference sequence). This CDR3 is built from 14 residues. V gave up 7 bases and J gave up 2 bases, with 15 bases separating them. This entry comes from a study of stem cell transplantation in POMP-related autoinflammatory disease. Study-wide context: Hypothesis: faulty thymoproteasomes impair CD8+ T-cell selection, skewing TRB repertoires. Pre-transplant patients had naive-skewed CD4+ T cells and few CD8+ T cells.

Here immunoSEQ multiplex PCR was the method, and the copy in TCRdb shows in-frame clones only, minus some. The table has some 30,000 clones, roughly 88% seen once. PRAID featured prominent immunodeficiency. The sequenced sample was CD4+ T cells from PBMCs, obtained before stem cell transplantation. The clonotype originates from a human donor with POMP-related autoinflammation and immune dysregulation (PRAID). The chain joins TRBV6-6 to TRBJ2-7; no firm D call. The CDR3, as DNA: TGTGCCAGCACGGATTCAAGGGAAACCTACGAGCAGTACTTC. Translating gives CASTDSRETYEQYF.